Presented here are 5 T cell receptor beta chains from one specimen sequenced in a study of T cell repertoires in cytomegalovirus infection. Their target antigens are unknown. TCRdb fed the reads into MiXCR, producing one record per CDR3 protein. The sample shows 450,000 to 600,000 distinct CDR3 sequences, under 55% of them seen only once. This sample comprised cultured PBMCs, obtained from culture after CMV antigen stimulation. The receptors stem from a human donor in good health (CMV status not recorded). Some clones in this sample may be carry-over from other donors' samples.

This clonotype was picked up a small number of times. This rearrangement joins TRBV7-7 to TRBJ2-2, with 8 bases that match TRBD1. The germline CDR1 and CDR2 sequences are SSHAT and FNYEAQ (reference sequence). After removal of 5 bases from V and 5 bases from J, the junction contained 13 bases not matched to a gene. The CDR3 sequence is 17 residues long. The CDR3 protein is CASSPLIGQGRTGELFF. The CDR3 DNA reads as TGTGCCAGCAGCCCTCTCATTGGACAGGGTCGGACCGGGGAGCTGTTTTTT.

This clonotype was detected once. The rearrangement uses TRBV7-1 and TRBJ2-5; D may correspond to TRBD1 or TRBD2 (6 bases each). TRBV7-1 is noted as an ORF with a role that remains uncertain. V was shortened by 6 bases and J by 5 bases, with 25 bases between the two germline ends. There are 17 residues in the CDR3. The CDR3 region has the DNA TGTGCCAGCAGACCGACCGGGACAACCCGTCGGGGGGAGACCCAGTACTTC. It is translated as CASRPTGTTRRGETQYF.

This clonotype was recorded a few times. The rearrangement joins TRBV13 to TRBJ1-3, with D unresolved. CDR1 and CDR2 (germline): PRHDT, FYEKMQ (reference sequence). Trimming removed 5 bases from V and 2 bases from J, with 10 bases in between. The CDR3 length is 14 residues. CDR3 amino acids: CASSTPRAGNTIYF. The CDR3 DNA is TGTGCCAGCAGCACCCCGAGGGCTGGAAACACCATATATTTT.

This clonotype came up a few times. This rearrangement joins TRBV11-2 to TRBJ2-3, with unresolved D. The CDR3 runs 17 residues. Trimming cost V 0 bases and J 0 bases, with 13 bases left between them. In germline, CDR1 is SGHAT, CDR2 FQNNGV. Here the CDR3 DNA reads TGTGCCAGCAGCTTAGATTTTCGCGTCCTTAGCACAGATACGCAGTATTTT. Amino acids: CASSLDFRVLSTDTQYF.

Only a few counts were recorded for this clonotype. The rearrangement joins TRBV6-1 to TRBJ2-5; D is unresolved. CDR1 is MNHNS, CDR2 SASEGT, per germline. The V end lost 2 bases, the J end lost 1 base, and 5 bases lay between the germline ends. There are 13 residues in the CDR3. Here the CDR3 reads CASSEYSQETQYF. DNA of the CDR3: TGTGCCAGCAGTGAATACAGCCAAGAGACCCAGTACTTC.